These T cell receptor beta chains were read from a single sample in a study of cytotoxic CD8 clonotypes in ibrutinib-treated CLL. Method: immunoSEQ multiplex PCR; TCRdb's copy keeps in-frame clones and lacks some. Of about 68,000 clones detected, roughly 72% appear once; the ten largest clones hold under 6%. The material was PBMCs, obtained after 12 months of ibrutinib treatment. The receptors derive from a human donor with chronic lymphocytic leukemia. Each CDR3 is given with its conserved first and last residue. D genes are given only for firm matches. Size values are once, few and many counts, or a class for expanded clones, and some rows have none.

size	J	V	D	CDR3	DNA
.	TRBJ1-4	TRBV27	.	CASSFRSNEKLFF	TGTGCCAGCAGTTTCCGAAGTAATGAAAAACTGTTTTTT
.	TRBJ2-3	TRBV10-2	TRBD2	CASSESGGGAWDF	TGCGCCAGCAGTGAGTCGGGCGGGGGGGCCTGGGATTTT
.	TRBJ1-5	TRBV27	.	CASSLSWGSGQPQHF	TGTGCCAGCAGTTTATCCTGGGGGTCGGGTCAGCCCCAGCATTTT
few	TRBJ1-1	TRBV30	TRBD1	CAWRQPGQGPEAFF	TGTGCCTGGAGACAACCGGGACAGGGGCCTGAAGCTTTCTTT
.	TRBJ2-2	TRBV6-1	.	CASRGRLNTGELFF	TGTGCCAGCAGGGGACGGCTGAACACCGGGGAGCTGTTTTTT
few	TRBJ2-7	TRBV5-6	TRBD1	CASSHAGTGTPYEQYF	TGTGCCAGCAGCCACGCGGGGACAGGGACCCCCTACGAGCAGTACTTC
few	TRBJ2-7	TRBV5-1	.	CASSLLGGPSYEQYF	TGCGCCAGCAGCTTGCTAGGGGGGCCGTCCTACGAGCAGTACTTC
few	TRBJ1-4	TRBV25-1	.	CASSGRQNEKLFF	TGTGCCAGCAGTGGCAGGCAAAATGAAAAACTGTTTTTT
few	TRBJ1-2	TRBV10-3	.	CAISEFDSGNYGYTF	TGTGCCATCAGTGAGTTTGACTCAGGCAACTATGGCTACACCTTC
.	TRBJ2-5	TRBV5-1	.	CASSLVGGGTQETQYF	TGCGCCAGCAGCTTGGTGGGGGGCGGAACCCAAGAGACCCAGTACTTC
.	TRBJ2-3	TRBV10-3	TRBD2	CAISESGGVDTQYF	TGTGCCATCAGTGAGTCGGGGGGGGTAGATACGCAGTATTTT
once	TRBJ1-2	TRBV6-6	TRBD1	CASSQTGEPGYGYTF	TGTGCCAGCAGTCAAACAGGGGAACCTGGCTATGGCTACACCTTC
.	TRBJ2-1	TRBV2	.	CASSEVRSGSGEQFF	TGTGCCAGCAGTGAAGTACGGTCAGGGTCAGGGGAACAGTTCTTC
.	TRBJ1-1	TRBV7-2	.	CASSLSAEPMNTEAFF	TGTGCCAGCAGCTTATCGGCAGAACCCATGAACACTGAAGCTTTCTTT
few	TRBJ1-2	TRBV28	TRBD1	CASSSGTGVRGYTF	TGTGCCAGCAGTTCCGGGACAGGGGTGAGAGGCTACACCTTC
.	TRBJ1-1	TRBV30	.	CAWRPWNTEAFF	TGTGCCTGGAGACCATGGAACACTGAAGCTTTCTTT
.	TRBJ2-7	TRBV7-2	TRBD1	CASSLPGQGFSYEQYF	TGTGCCAGCAGCTTACCCGGACAGGGGTTTTCCTACGAGCAGTACTTC
.	TRBJ2-3	TRBV11-2	.	CASSSAQSTDTQYF	TGTGCCAGCAGCTCAGCGCAATCCACAGATACGCAGTATTTT
.	TRBJ1-4	TRBV5-1	.	CASSLVLGEKLFF	TGCGCCAGCAGCTTGGTACTGGGGGAAAAACTGTTTTTT
.	TRBJ2-7	TRBV30	.	CAWMDRSYEQYF	TGTGCCTGGATGGACCGCTCCTACGAGCAGTACTTC
few	TRBJ1-2	TRBV4-1	.	CASSQDRSYGYTF	TGCGCCAGCAGCCAAGATCGCAGCTATGGCTACACCTTC
.	TRBJ1-6	TRBV10-3	.	CAITRDYNSPLHF	TGTGCCATCACCAGGGACTATAATTCACCCCTCCACTTT
.	TRBJ2-2	TRBV7-2	.	CASSSPRQTAAGELFF	TGTGCCAGCAGCTCACCCCGGCAGACGGCAGCCGGGGAGCTGTTTTTT
.	TRBJ2-7	TRBV4-3	TRBD1	CASSQDPDRGSTYEQYF	TGCGCCAGCAGCCAAGACCCCGACAGGGGGAGTACGTACGAGCAGTACTTC
few	TRBJ1-1	TRBV7-8	.	CASSLAGGEAFF	TGTGCCAGCAGCTTAGCGGGCGGGGAAGCTTTCTTT
few	TRBJ2-7	TRBV2	TRBD1	CATNRQGRVYEQYF	TGTGCCACCAACAGACAGGGTAGGGTCTACGAGCAGTACTTC
.	TRBJ1-3	TRBV7-2	.	CASSPGPSSGNTIYF	TGTGCCAGCAGCCCTGGACCGTCTTCTGGAAACACCATATATTTT
few	TRBJ1-1	TRBV5-6	TRBD1	CASSLATGGYTNTEAFF	TGTGCCAGCAGCTTGGCGACAGGGGGCTACACGAACACTGAAGCTTTCTTT
.	TRBJ2-7	TRBV6-5	.	CASSHDRRPTYEQYF	TGTGCCAGCAGCCACGACCGGAGACCCACCTACGAGCAGTACTTC
.	TRBJ2-1	TRBV7-6	TRBD1	CASSLRQGSGNEQFF	TGTGCCAGCAGCCTCAGACAGGGGTCGGGGAATGAGCAGTTCTTC
.	TRBJ2-7	TRBV21-1	.	CASSKPPREVPCF	TGTGCCAGCAGCAAACCCCCCAGGGAAGTACCTTGCTTC
.	TRBJ1-4	TRBV19	.	CASTESTAYNEKLFF	TGTGCCAGTACCGAATCGACAGCCTATAATGAAAAACTGTTTTTT
.	TRBJ2-1	TRBV6-5	.	CASTNSYSPGNEQFF	TGTGCCAGCACCAACAGTTACAGTCCAGGCAATGAGCAGTTCTTC
.	TRBJ1-6	TRBV5-4	.	CASSARTDNNSPLHF	TGTGCCAGCAGCGCGCGGACAGACAATAATTCACCCCTCCACTTT
.	TRBJ2-2	TRBV30	.	CASPTSGGLPDGELFF	TGTGCCTCCCCGACATCGGGGGGCCTCCCGGACGGGGAGCTGTTTTTT
.	TRBJ1-1	TRBV13	TRBD1	CASQNRGEAFF	TGTGCCAGCCAGAACAGGGGTGAAGCTTTCTTT